These 23 T cell receptor beta chains came from one sample sequenced in a study of human T cells and chemical hapten exposure. The time point here: patch test 1, 2 weeks after DPC sensitization. As for treatment: therapeutic diphenylcyclopropenone sensitization with weekly scalp DPC. Each CDR3 protein gets one entry after TCRdb re-called the RACE reads with MiXCR. Here the sample spans 340,000 or so distinct CDR3 sequences, 6% to 8.5% being singletons. The sequences come from whole blood, collected in connection with sensitization to the hapten diphenylcyclopropenone (DPC). The receptor set was obtained from a woman aged 18-35 years with alopecia areata. Some clones in this sample may be carry-over from other donors' samples.

This clonotype showed up many times. The chain joins TRBV5-5 to TRBJ2-6, with D unresolved. This CDR3 has 15 residues. V was clipped by 1 base and J by 0 bases, with 5 bases between them. Germline CDR1 is SGHKS and CDR2 is YYEKEE (reference sequence). CDR3 sequence (DNA): TGTGCCAGCAGCTTGTGGTCCTCTGGGGCCAACGTCCTGACTTTC. It specifies CASSLWSSGANVLTF.

This clonotype was detected ten times or more. The CDR3 loop reads CASSQDLDLGASGNQPQHF. Here the CDR3 DNA reads TGCGCCAGCAGCCAAGATCTCGACCTAGGGGCGTCGGGCAATCAGCCCCAGCATTTT. The chain couples TRBV4-3 to TRBJ1-5, with TRBD1 as a possible D gene (5 bases). CDR3 length equals 19 residues. Germline CDR1 is LGHNA and CDR2 is YSLEER. The V end was cut by 0 bases, the J end by 2 bases, with 20 bases between.

In its sample, this clonotype was seen many times. V is TRBV3-1 and J is TRBJ2-3; the D call may be TRBD1 or TRBD2 (6 bases each). Germline V gene sequence: CDR1 LGHDT, CDR2 YNNKEL (reference sequence). V was shortened by 0 bases and J by 2 bases, with 15 bases between the two germline ends. CDR3 length equals 17 residues. The CDR3 protein is CASSQEMGGSYTDTQYF. The CDR3 DNA reads TGTGCCAGCAGCCAAGAAATGGGGGGCTCTTACACAGATACGCAGTATTTT.

This clonotype was seen more than once but under ten times. V usage is TRBV9 and J usage is TRBJ2-2, with TRBD1 identical over 8 bases. Losses at the gene ends were 3 bases for V and 4 bases for J; bases not matched to a gene: 2. Per germline, CDR1 SGDLS and CDR2 YYNGEE. This CDR3 region has 14 residues. The DNA of the CDR3 is TGTGCCAGCAGCGGGACAGGGATCACCGGGGAGCTGTTTTTT. Residues: CASSGTGITGELFF.

This clonotype was seen at least ten times. The rearrangement joins TRBV18 to TRBJ1-1, with TRBD1 matching 10 bases. The CDR3 runs to 18 residues. CDR1 and CDR2 from the germline V gene are KGHSH and LQKENI. Unmatched junction bases numbered 9, after V lost 2 bases and J lost 0 bases. CDR3 protein: CASSPNVPGQGMNTEAFF. As DNA, the CDR3 is TGTGCCAGCTCACCAAACGTCCCGGGACAGGGGATGAACACTGAAGCTTTCTTT.

Of note for this clonotype: Since a much larger clone is just one base distant, this may be a read error. The rearrangement uses TRBV29-1 and TRBJ2-6, with a tentative D call TRBD1 (5 bases). Per germline, CDR1 SQVTM and CDR2 ANQGSEA. V was clipped by 7 bases and J by 0 bases, with 16 bases between them. CDR3 size: 16 residues. CDR3 sequence: CSGPTVVLSGANVLTF. The CDR3 DNA reads as TGCAGCGGGCCGACAGTGGTGCTCTCTGGGGCCAACGTCCTGACTTTC.

This clonotype was detected only a few times. J is TRBJ1-2 and V is TRBV2; D is undetermined. This CDR3 spans 17 amino acids. Germline V gives CDR1 SNHLY, CDR2 FYNNEI. Trimming removed 3 bases at V and 8 bases at J, with 25 bases between. CDR3 DNA sequence: TGTGCCAGCAGTGAGGACCCCTCCACTGTTCCCGCCTACGGCTACACCTTC. It codes for CASSEDPSTVPAYGYTF.

There are many counts of this clonotype. The V and J genes are TRBV10-1 and TRBJ2-7; 7 bases map to TRBD1. With 6 bases clipped from V and 6 bases from J, the junction kept 5 bases outside the gene matches. Germline CDR1 is WNHNN and CDR2 is SYGVQD (reference sequence). The CDR3 extends over 12 amino acids. The CDR3 region is CASSPGTAEQYF. The CDR3 DNA reads as TGCGCCAGCAGCCCCGGGACAGCCGAGCAGTACTTC.

This clonotype was observed many times. J is TRBJ1-2 and V is TRBV10-3, with D perhaps TRBD1 (5 bases). The CDR3 has 15 residues. V lost 0 bases and J 7 bases, leaving 15 bases between the germline ends. Germline CDR1 ENHRY, CDR2 SYGVKD. The CDR3 DNA follows: TGTGCCATCAGTGAGTCAACGGACACCGCTATTGGCTACACCTTC. It codes for CAISESTDTAIGYTF.

The chain joins TRBV6-5 to TRBJ2-3; tentatively, D is TRBD1 (5 bases). From germline, CDR1 is MNHEY and CDR2 SVGAGI. The CDR3 spans 17 residues. V lost 0 bases to trimming and J lost 2 bases, with 15 bases between them. CDR3 DNA sequence: TGTGCCAGCAGTTACTCCCTAACGGAAGGGGACACAGATACGCAGTATTTT. Its translation is CASSYSLTEGDTDTQYF.

V usage is TRBV6-5 and J usage is TRBJ1-4; TRBD1 agrees at 7 bases. This CDR3 comprises 17 residues. V lost 4 bases and J lost 4; bases outside the gene matches: 12. The germline gives CDR1 MNHEY, CDR2 SVGAGI. The DNA of the CDR3 is TGTGCCAGCAGTTCCGCCGTCCCAGGGGGGATTAATGAAAAACTGTTTTTT. Amino acid sequence: CASSSAVPGGINEKLFF.

The chain has TRBV6-2 or TRBV6-3 and TRBJ2-7; D gene ambiguous. The CDR3 is made up of 15 amino acids. CDR1 is MNHEY and CDR2 is SVGEGT in the germline V gene. Trimming cost V 0 bases and J 0 bases, with 9 bases left between them. CDR3 amino acids: CASSYSPPSSYEQYF. The DNA of the CDR3 is TGTGCCAGCAGTTACTCGCCACCGAGCTCCTACGAGCAGTACTTC.

This clonotype was seen at least ten times. This chain joins TRBV12-3 or TRBV12-4 and TRBJ1-1; weak D call: TRBD1 (5 bases). The CDR3 contains 15 residues. The V gene lost 3 bases and the J gene lost 1 base, with 12 bases spanning the gap. CDR3 loop: CASSFAGRGNTEAFF. DNA of the CDR3: TGTGCCAGCAGTTTTGCGGGGCGGGGGAACACTGAAGCTTTCTTT.

This clonotype was found many times. The chain carries TRBV6-2 or TRBV6-3 and TRBJ2-3, with D uncertain. The CDR3 contains 12 residues. V was trimmed by 7 bases and J by 1 base, leaving 6 bases between them. The germline CDR1 and CDR2 sequences are MNHEY and SVGEGT. CDR3 protein: CASIWGTDTQYF. CDR3 sequence (DNA): TGTGCCAGCATTTGGGGCACAGATACGCAGTATTTT.

The table lists this clonotype with a few counts. The chain couples TRBV29-1 to TRBJ2-5; possible D gene TRBD1, 7 bases. V shed 1 base and J shed 3 bases, with 9 bases lying between them. The CDR3 totals 13 residues. Germline V gene lookup returns CDR1 SQVTM and CDR2 ANQGSEA. DNA of the CDR3: TGCAGCGTTGAAGGCAGGGGGGAAGAGACCCAGTACTTC. Translating it yields CSVEGRGEETQYF.

The chain carries TRBV7-2 and TRBJ1-5, with 9 bases aligning to TRBD1. Germline-derived CDR1 and CDR2 are SGHTA and FQGNSA. The CDR3 extends over 13 amino acids. Trimming at V came to 4 bases and at J to 9 bases, leaving 4 bases not matched to a gene. The CDR3 protein is CASSSGTGRPQHF. The CDR3 DNA reads as TGTGCCAGCAGCTCCGGGACAGGGAGGCCCCAGCATTTT.

This clonotype was counted between two and nine times. Here the CDR3 DNA reads TGTGCCAGCAGTTCCAGGGGGGCCATCTTTTACTACAATGAGCAGTTCTTC. Residues: CASSSRGAIFYYNEQFF. V and J are TRBV12-3 or TRBV12-4 and TRBJ2-1, with D possibly TRBD1 on 7 matching bases. This CDR3 contains 17 residues. V lost 4 bases and J 3 bases, leaving 19 bases between the germline ends.

This clonotype occurred many times. The chain joins TRBV5-1 to TRBJ2-3; TRBD2 matches at 12 bases. CDR3 length: 16 amino acids. CDR1 is SGHRS, CDR2 YFSETQ, per germline. The ends lost 4 bases at V and 6 bases at J; junction bases unmatched: 9. The DNA for the CDR3 is TGCGCCAGCAGCACTGGACTAGCGGGGAATGCGGATACGCAGTATTTT. This encodes CASSTGLAGNADTQYF.

The gene calls are TRBV5-1 and TRBJ1-2, with 8 bases that match TRBD1. After removal of 4 bases from V and 4 bases from J, the junction contained 15 bases not matched to a gene. Germline CDR1 SGHRS, CDR2 YFSETQ. The CDR3 covers 17 residues. The CDR3 DNA is TGCGCCAGCAGCGACAGGACAGGGCGTTCCGGGGGCTATGGCTACACCTTC. This gives the protein CASSDRTGRSGGYGYTF.

This clonotype was recorded a few times. The rearrangement joins TRBV5-6 to TRBJ1-2, with no clear D. Germline V gene lookup returns CDR1 SGHDT and CDR2 YYEEEE. This CDR3 is 14 amino acids long. The germline V and J ends were trimmed by 6 bases and 2 bases, with 14 bases remaining between them. CDR3 coding DNA: TGTGCCAGCAACCCCGGGAGAGACAACTATGGCTACACCTTC. Its translation is CASNPGRDNYGYTF.

The CDR3 is CASSPPQGYLNTEAFF. The CDR3 bases are TGTGCCAGCAGCCCCCCCCAGGGGTATTTGAACACTGAAGCTTTCTTT. The genes are TRBV3-1 and TRBJ1-1, with D maybe TRBD1 (6 bases). V lost 4 bases and J 0 bases, leaving 15 bases between the germline ends. Germline values: CDR1 LGHDT, CDR2 YNNKEL (reference sequence). The CDR3 consists of 16 residues.

This clonotype was detected only a few times. The rearrangement uses TRBV6-6 and TRBJ1-6; 8 nucleotides agree with TRBD1. The CDR3 is 17 amino acids. V gave up 3 bases and J gave up 9 bases; unmatched junction bases: 13. Germline loops: CDR1 MNHNY, CDR2 SVGAGI (reference sequence). This CDR3 is CASSYYVGTGARSPLHF. In DNA, the CDR3 is TGTGCCAGCAGTTATTATGTAGGGACAGGAGCCCGTTCACCCCTCCACTTT.

In its sample, this clonotype was seen many times. The chain joins TRBV3-1 to TRBJ2-1; D not certain. The CDR3 extends over 14 amino acids. The V gene's germline CDR1 is LGHDT and CDR2 YNNKEL (reference sequence). V gave up 1 base and J gave up 8 bases, with 12 bases separating them. CDR3 amino acids: CASSQGPGRHEQFF. CDR3 nucleotide sequence: TGTGCCAGCAGCCAAGGTCCCGGAAGGCATGAGCAGTTCTTC.